This T cell receptor beta chain was retrieved from a study of blood T cell repertoires in COVID-19. Under the authors' procedure: Amplifying reference gene primers gave estimates of nucleated cell counts. Measured with immunoSEQ multiplex PCR; TCRdb has only the in-frame clones, and not every one. The V and J calls and the clone size are those of that table, but D and trimming were determined from the DNA. The data hold 95,000 to 150,000 clones, with approximately 90% observed a single time. This CDR3 region has 14 residues. The V and J ends lost 3 bases and 0 bases respectively, with 8 bases between them. Germline loops: CDR1 LGHDT, CDR2 YNNKEL (reference sequence).

The gene calls are TRBV3-1 (or the pseudogene TRBV3-2) and TRBJ2-5; no firm D call. Sequencing was performed on peripheral blood. This clonotype was sampled from a man aged 35 to 55 with acute or convalescent COVID-19. CDR3 sequence: CASSQQQHQETQYF. As DNA, the CDR3 is TGTGCCAGCAGCCAGCAACAGCACCAAGAGACCCAGTACTTC.